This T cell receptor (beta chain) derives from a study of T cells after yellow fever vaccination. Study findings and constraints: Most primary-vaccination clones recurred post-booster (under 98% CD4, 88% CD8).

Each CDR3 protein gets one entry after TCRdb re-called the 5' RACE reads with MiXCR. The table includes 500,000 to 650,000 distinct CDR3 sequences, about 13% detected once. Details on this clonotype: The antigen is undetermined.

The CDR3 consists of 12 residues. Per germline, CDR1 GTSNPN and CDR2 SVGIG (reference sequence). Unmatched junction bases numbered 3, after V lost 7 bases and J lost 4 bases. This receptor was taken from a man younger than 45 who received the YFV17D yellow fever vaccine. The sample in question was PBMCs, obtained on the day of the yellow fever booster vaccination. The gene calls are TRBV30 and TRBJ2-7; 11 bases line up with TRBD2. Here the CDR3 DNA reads TGTGCCTTGACTAGCGGGATGTACGAGCAGTACTTC. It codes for CALTSGMYEQYF.